The 4 T cell receptor beta chains below come from one sample, sequenced in a study of blood T cell repertoires in COVID-19. TCRdb's table, derived via immunoSEQ multiplex PCR, lists solely in-frame clones and lacks some. The sample carries tens of thousands of clones, about nine tenths recorded once. The sequenced material came from peripheral blood. The receptors stem from a man over 45 with active COVID-19.

The chain links TRBV9 to TRBJ1-6; 7 bases are shared with TRBD1. The trim removed 4 bases at V and 3 bases at J, leaving 7 bases unmatched. Germline CDR1 SGDLS, CDR2 YYNGEE. This CDR3 contains 16 residues. This chain's CDR3 is CASSPTTGLYNSPLHF. The CDR3 nucleotides read TGTGCCAGCAGCCCGACGACAGGGCTCTATAATTCACCCCTCCACTTT.

This chain uses TRBV6-5 with TRBJ1-2, with TRBD1 matching 7 bases. CDR3 size: 16 residues. Germline V gene data show CDR1 as MNHEY and CDR2 as SVGAGI. V dropped 3 bases and J dropped 4; count of bases not matched to a gene: 11. The CDR3 spells CASSYTRTGGGYGYTF. The CDR3 coding sequence is TGTGCCAGCAGTTATACCCGGACAGGTGGGGGCTATGGCTACACCTTC.

The rearrangement uses TRBV6-2 or TRBV6-3 and TRBJ1-5; tentative D call: TRBD1 (5 bases). Germline loops: CDR1 MNHEY, CDR2 SVGEGT. The V end lost 5 bases, the J end lost 6 bases, and 14 bases lay between the germline ends. CDR3 length equals 14 residues. In nucleotides, the CDR3 is TGTGCCAGCAGTGACCCCATGGGGGGTCAGCCCCAGCATTTT. This translates into CASSDPMGGQPQHF.

The chain joins TRBV5-4 to TRBJ2-3; 8 positions agree with TRBD2. The CDR3 spans 14 residues. Trimming cost V 3 bases and J 4 bases; bases outside gene matches: 4. CDR1 and CDR2 (germline): SGHNT, YYREEE (reference sequence). The CDR3 reads CASSWREVSDTQYF. CDR3 sequence (DNA): TGTGCCAGCAGCTGGCGGGAGGTGTCAGATACGCAGTATTTT.